This is a list of T cell receptor beta chains from one sample in a study of cytomegalovirus exposure and HLA in healthy donors. Data came from immunoSEQ multiplex PCR; TCRdb stores just in-frame clones and leaves some out. The sample contains 150,000 to 200,000 clones, roughly 68% of which appear only once. Sequenced input: PBMCs. Receptor source: a woman under 40 in good health and CMV-seronegative. Each CDR3 is given with its conserved first and last residue. The order of the fields is D gene, CDR3 length, J gene, clone size, V gene, CDR3 protein, CDR3 DNA. D genes are given only for firm matches. Expanded clones get a size class; other rows say once, few or many, or leave the size out.

D: TRBD1
length: 16
J: TRBJ2-7
size: -
V: TRBV14
CDR3: CASSFTGDNLSYEQYF
DNA: TGTGCCAGCAGCTTCACAGGGGACAACCTCTCCTACGAGCAGTACTTC

D: TRBD1
length: 15
J: TRBJ2-7
size: once
V: TRBV28
CDR3: CASSSVQQGTYEQYF
DNA: TGTGCCAGCAGTTCAGTGCAACAGGGGACCTACGAGCAGTACTTC

D: TRBD1
length: 14
J: TRBJ1-1
size: -
V: TRBV7-3
CDR3: CASSSGTGRTEAFF
DNA: TGTGCCAGCAGCTCAGGGACAGGGCGGACTGAAGCTTTCTTT

D: TRBD2
length: 13
J: TRBJ2-1
size: few
V: TRBV4-2
CDR3: CASSQEESGSQFF
DNA: TGTGCCAGCAGCCAAGAGGAGAGCGGGAGTCAGTTCTTC

D: -
length: 12
J: TRBJ2-1
size: -
V: TRBV7-8
CDR3: CASRLSVYEQFF
DNA: TGTGCCAGCAGACTCTCGGTCTATGAGCAGTTCTTC

D: TRBD2
length: 15
J: TRBJ2-3
size: -
V: TRBV19
CDR3: CASSIPGGGGDTQYF
DNA: TGTGCCAGTAGTATCCCCGGGGGGGGCGGAGATACGCAGTATTTT

D: TRBD1
length: 14
J: TRBJ1-5
size: -
V: TRBV6-1
CDR3: CASREGAGYQPQHF
DNA: TGTGCCAGCAGAGAGGGGGCAGGTTATCAGCCCCAGCATTTT

D: -
length: 15
J: TRBJ1-6
size: -
V: TRBV5-6
CDR3: CASSLGSAYNSPLHF
DNA: TGTGCCAGCAGCTTGGGGTCGGCCTATAATTCACCCCTCCACTTT

D: TRBD1
length: 14
J: TRBJ1-2
size: -
V: TRBV30
CDR3: CAWSADRGGYGYTF
DNA: TGTGCCTGGAGTGCGGACAGGGGTGGTTATGGCTACACCTTC

D: TRBD1
length: 15
J: TRBJ2-7
size: -
V: TRBV10-3
CDR3: CAISEPQTGSYEQYF
DNA: TGTGCCATCAGTGAGCCCCAGACAGGGTCTTACGAGCAGTACTTC

D: TRBD1
length: 15
J: TRBJ1-2
size: once
V: TRBV5-4
CDR3: CASSFLGTGNYGYTF
DNA: TGTGCCAGCAGCTTCTTAGGGACAGGAAACTATGGCTACACCTTC

D: TRBD2
length: 13
J: TRBJ2-3
size: -
V: TRBV4-1
CDR3: CATSGMRADTQYF
DNA: TGCGCCACGAGCGGGATGAGGGCAGATACGCAGTATTTT

D: -
length: 16
J: TRBJ2-7
size: -
V: TRBV6-5
CDR3: CASSYSRNSASYEQYF
DNA: TGTGCCAGCAGTTACTCGAGAAATAGCGCCAGCTACGAGCAGTACTTC

D: TRBD1
length: 15
J: TRBJ1-2
size: -
V: TRBV4-3
CDR3: CASSQDRGQNYGYTF
DNA: TGCGCCAGCAGCCAAGATCGGGGACAGAACTATGGCTACACCTTC

D: -
length: 12
J: TRBJ2-1
size: -
V: TRBV10-2
CDR3: CASRGTVNEQFF
DNA: TGCGCCAGCCGCGGGACCGTCAATGAGCAGTTCTTC

D: TRBD1
length: 14
J: TRBJ2-7
size: -
V: TRBV28
CDR3: CASSSAGTERMQYF
DNA: TGTGCCAGCAGCTCTGCCGGGACAGAAAGAATGCAGTACTTC